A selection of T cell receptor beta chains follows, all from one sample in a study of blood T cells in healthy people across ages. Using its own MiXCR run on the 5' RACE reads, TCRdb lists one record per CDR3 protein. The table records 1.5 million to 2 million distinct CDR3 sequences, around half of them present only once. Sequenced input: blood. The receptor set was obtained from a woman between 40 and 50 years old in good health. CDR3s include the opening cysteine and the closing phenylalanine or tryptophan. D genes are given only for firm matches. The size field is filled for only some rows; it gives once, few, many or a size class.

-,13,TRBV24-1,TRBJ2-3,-,TGTGCCACCAGTGACGATGACAGAGATACGCAGTATTTT,CATSDDDRDTQYF
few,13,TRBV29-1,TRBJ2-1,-,TGCAGCGCGGGGGAGTCCTCCTACAATGAGCAGTTCTTC,CSAGESSYNEQFF
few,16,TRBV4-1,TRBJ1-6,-,TGCGCCAGCAGCCCCGTCGCGGGAGCGAACGGTTCACCCCTCCACTTT,CASSPVAGANGSPLHF
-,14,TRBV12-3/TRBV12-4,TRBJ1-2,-,TGTGCCAGCAGTCGTACAGTAGCCCCGGGGGGCTACACCTTC,CASSRTVAPGGYTF
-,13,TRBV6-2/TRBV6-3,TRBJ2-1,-,TGTGCCAGCCTGGCTAGCGAGTACAATGAGCAGTTCTTC,CASLASEYNEQFF
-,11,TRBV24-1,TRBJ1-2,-,TGTGCCACCAGTGATCCTTCCGGCTACACCTTC,CATSDPSGYTF
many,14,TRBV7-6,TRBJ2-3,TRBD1,TGTGCCAGCAGCCTGGGGACAGGCCCAGATACGCAGTATTTT,CASSLGTGPDTQYF
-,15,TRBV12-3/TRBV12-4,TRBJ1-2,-,TGTGCCAGCAGTTTAGGACAGCTGTTGAACTATGGCTACACCTTC,CASSLGQLLNYGYTF
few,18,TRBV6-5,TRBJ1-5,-,TGTGCCAGCAGTTACTCAGGCGCCCGGAGGGTGAGCAATCAGCCCCAGCATTTT,CASSYSGARRVSNQPQHF
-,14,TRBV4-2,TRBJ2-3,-,TGTGCCAGCAGCCAAGGTATTAGAACAGATACGCAGTATTTT,CASSQGIRTDTQYF
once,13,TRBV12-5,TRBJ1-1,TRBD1,TGTGCTAGTGGTTTCGGGACAGACACTGAAGCTTTCTTT,CASGFGTDTEAFF
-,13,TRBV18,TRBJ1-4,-,TGTGCCAGCTCACCAGGACCCCGTGAAAAACTGTTTTTT,CASSPGPREKLFF
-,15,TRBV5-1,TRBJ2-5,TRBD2,TGCGCCAGCAGATTTCTTCGGGGGGTCCAAGAGACCCAGTACTTC,CASRFLRGVQETQYF
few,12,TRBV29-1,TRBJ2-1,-,TGCAGCGCCGGTGCGGGAAGGAATGAGCAGTTCTTC,CSAGAGRNEQFF
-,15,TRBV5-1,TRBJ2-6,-,TGCGCCAGCAGCTTGGAAATCCCTGGGGCCAACGTCCTGACTTTC,CASSLEIPGANVLTF
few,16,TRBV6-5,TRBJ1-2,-,TGTGCCACCGTAACCGGGGGCGATCCTTTAGGCTATGGCTACACCTTC,CATVTGGDPLGYGYTF
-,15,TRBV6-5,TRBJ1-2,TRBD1,TGTGCCAGCAGTTACTTGCAGGGGGAGACCTATGGCTACACCTTC,CASSYLQGETYGYTF
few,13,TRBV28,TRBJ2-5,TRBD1,TGTGCCAGCAGTCAGGGACAGGATGAGACCCAGTACTTC,CASSQGQDETQYF
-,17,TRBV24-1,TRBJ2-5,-,TGTGCCACCAGTGATTCCGTACAGGGAGCATTTTTCGAGACCCAGTACTTC,CATSDSVQGAFFETQYF
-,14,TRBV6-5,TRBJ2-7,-,TGTGCCAGCAAGTCCGGGACTGGAGCCTACGAGCAGTACTTC,CASKSGTGAYEQYF
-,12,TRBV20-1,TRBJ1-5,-,TGCAGTGCTACCGAGGGGGGTCAGCCCCAGCATTTT,CSATEGGQPQHF
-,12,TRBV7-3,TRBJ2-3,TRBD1,TGTGCCAGCAGCCAGGGGGCGGGTACGCAGTATTTT,CASSQGAGTQYF
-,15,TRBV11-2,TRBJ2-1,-,TGTGCCAGCAGCTTCGGACAGCTTTTCGGCAATGAGCAGTTCTTC,CASSFGQLFGNEQFF
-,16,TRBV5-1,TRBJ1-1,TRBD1,TGCGCCAGCAGCTTGGTGGGGACAGCAAAGAACACTGAAGCTTTCTTT,CASSLVGTAKNTEAFF
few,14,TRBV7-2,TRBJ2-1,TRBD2,TGTGCCATCATCACCGGGACTAGTAACAATGAGCAGTTCTTC,CAIITGTSNNEQFF
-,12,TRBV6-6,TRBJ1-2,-,TGTGCCAGCAGAATACAGGGAAGAGGCTACACCTTC,CASRIQGRGYTF
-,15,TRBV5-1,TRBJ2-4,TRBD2,TGCGCCAGCAGCTTGGTAACTAGCGGTAAAAACATTCAGTACTTC,CASSLVTSGKNIQYF
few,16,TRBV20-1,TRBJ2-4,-,TGCAGTGCTAGATCTACAGGGTGGGAGGCCAAAAACATTCAGTACTTC,CSARSTGWEAKNIQYF
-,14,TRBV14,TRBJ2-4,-,TGTGCCAGCTGCCCGACCAAGGGCAAAAACATTCAGTACTTC,CASCPTKGKNIQYF
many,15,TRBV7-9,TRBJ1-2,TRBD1,TGTGCCAGCAGCCCCGGGACAGGGGTGAACTATGGCTACACCTTC,CASSPGTGVNYGYTF
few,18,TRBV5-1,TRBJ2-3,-,TGCGCCAGCAGCAGCCACCAAGGATTGGTGCGGAGCACAGATACGCAGTATTTT,CASSSHQGLVRSTDTQYF
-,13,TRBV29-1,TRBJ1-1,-,TGCAGCGCAATGACAGAACTGAACACTGAAGCTTTCTTT,CSAMTELNTEAFF
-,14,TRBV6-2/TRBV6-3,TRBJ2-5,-,TGTGCCAGCAGGCGGGACCCGGGTTGGGAGACCCAGTACTTC,CASRRDPGWETQYF
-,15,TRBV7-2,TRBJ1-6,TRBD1,TGTGCCAGCACCTCGGGACAGGGCTTTAATTCACCCCTCCACTTT,CASTSGQGFNSPLHF
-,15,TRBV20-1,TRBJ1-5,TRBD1,TGCAGTGCTCCTCAGGGGGCAGGGAGCAATCAGCCCCAGCATTTT,CSAPQGAGSNQPQHF
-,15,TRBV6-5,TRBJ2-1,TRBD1,TGTGCCAGCAGCCGGGACAGGGGGCGCTGGGATGAGCAGTTCTTC,CASSRDRGRWDEQFF
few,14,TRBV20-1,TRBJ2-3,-,TGCAGTGCTATTGACCTCGAGGGAACAGATACGCAGTATTTT,CSAIDLEGTDTQYF
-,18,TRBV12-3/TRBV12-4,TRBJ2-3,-,TGTGCCAGCAGCAGCCTACTGGGACTCGGGTTGGGCACAGATACGCAGTATTTC,CASSSLLGLGLGTDTQYF
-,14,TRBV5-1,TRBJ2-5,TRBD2,TGCGCCAGCAGCCGGACTAGCGCTGAAGAGACCCAGTACTTC,CASSRTSAEETQYF
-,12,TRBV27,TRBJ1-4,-,TGTGCCAGCGGATTGTTAGGGGAAAAACTGTTTTTT,CASGLLGEKLFF
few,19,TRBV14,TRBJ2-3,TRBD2,TGTGCCAGCAGCCAAGACACCGCGGGGGGGCCCTCTAGCACAGATACGCAGTATTTT,CASSQDTAGGPSSTDTQYF
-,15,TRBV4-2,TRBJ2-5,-,TGTGCCAGCAGCCAAGATATCGGTGGGCAAGAGACCCAGTACTTC,CASSQDIGGQETQYF